This TCR beta chain was identified in a study of blood T cell repertoires in COVID-19. Study context: Spain, Italy and the United States supplied samples that represented acute and convalescent COVID-19. Sources were T cells, B-cell-depleted T cells, or PBMCs; the material itself was cDNA or gDNA.

Original processing notes: Quantification of nucleated cells was approximated via reference gene primer amplification. Clones were sequenced by immunoSEQ multiplex PCR, and TCRdb holds only the in-frame ones, with some missing. V and J calls plus clone size are reproduced from that table; the DNA served to infer D and trimming. The repertoire holds about 14,000 clones, with over 80% as singletons. The ends were cut back, 3 bases at V and 1 base at J, with 15 bases in the middle. Germline V gives CDR1 SEHNR, CDR2 FQNEAQ (reference sequence). This CDR3 has 17 amino acids. The chain has TRBV7-9 and TRBJ2-2; the D gene is possibly TRBD2 (6 bases). The receptor comes from a man aged 45-65 years with active COVID-19. Sequenced sample: peripheral blood. CDR3 sequence: CASSFIGGAGNTGELFF. For the CDR3, the DNA is TGTGCCAGCAGCTTTATCGGCGGGGCAGGGAACACCGGGGAGCTGTTTTTT.